This is a list of T cell receptor beta chains from one sample in a study of blood T cell repertoires in COVID-19. Profiling relied on immunoSEQ multiplex PCR, and the TCRdb table lists in-frame clones only, not all of them. Here the sample spans hundreds of thousands of clones, almost 90% being singletons. Sequencing was done on a sample of peripheral blood. The receptors were gathered from a woman in her 70s with COVID-19, enrolled during active disease. Each CDR3 is given with its conserved first and last residue. The order of the fields is D gene, clone size, V gene, J gene, CDR3 protein, CDR3 DNA. The D gene is left open where the match is weak. Where a row states a size, it is once, few, many or the class of an expanded clone; other rows omit it.

TRBD1	.	TRBV7-2	TRBJ2-1	CASSLDRGHNEQFF	TGTGCCAGCAGCTTGGACAGGGGGCACAATGAGCAGTTCTTC
.	.	TRBV12-5	TRBJ1-2	CASGLVRGALYGYTF	TGTGCTAGTGGTTTGGTACGGGGAGCCCTATATGGCTACACCTTC
.	.	TRBV4-2	TRBJ2-3	CASSQDLGGGTDTQYF	TGTGCCAGCAGCCAAGACCTGGGCGGGGGCACAGATACGCAGTATTTT
TRBD1	.	TRBV2	TRBJ1-3	CASSGQGAAGNTIYF	TGTGCCAGCAGTGGACAGGGGGCGGCTGGAAACACCATATATTTT
.	.	TRBV28	TRBJ1-1	CASSLPQFASTEAFF	TGTGCCAGCAGTTTACCGCAGTTCGCCAGCACTGAAGCTTTCTTT
.	once	TRBV3-1/TRBV3-2	TRBJ2-7	CASSQGQGGPYEQYF	TGTGCCAGCAGCCAAGGTCAGGGGGGACCCTACGAGCAGTACTTC
.	.	TRBV7-2	TRBJ2-7	CASSLSSYEQYF	TGTGCCAGCAGCTTGAGCTCCTACGAGCAGTACTTC
.	.	TRBV4-2	TRBJ2-3	CASSQTDSALQSTDTQYF	TGTGCCAGCAGCCAGACAGATTCGGCCCTACAGAGCACAGATACGCAGTATTTT
TRBD1	once	TRBV4-1	TRBJ2-7	CASSQDGTGVGEQYF	TGCGCCAGCAGCCAAGATGGGACAGGGGTGGGGGAGCAGTACTTC
TRBD2	.	TRBV3-1/TRBV3-2	TRBJ2-1	CASSQAQGLGGKEQFF	TGTGCCAGCAGCCAAGCCCAGGGACTAGGTGGGAAGGAGCAGTTCTTC
TRBD1	.	TRBV5-8	TRBJ1-2	CASSQPPGQGYGYTF	TGTGCCAGCAGCCAACCTCCGGGACAGGGCTATGGCTACACCTTC
.	once	TRBV2	TRBJ1-4	CASRDSGRNEKLFF	TGTGCCAGCAGGGACAGTGGAAGGAATGAAAAACTGTTTTTT
.	.	TRBV7-2	TRBJ1-5	CASSWYFLQPQHF	TGTGCCAGCAGCTGGTACTTCCTTCAGCCCCAGCATTTT
TRBD2	few	TRBV6-5	TRBJ2-7	CASRVAGGLDEQYF	TGTGCCAGCAGAGTAGCGGGGGGGCTCGACGAGCAGTACTTC
TRBD1	.	TRBV7-8	TRBJ1-2	CASSLRGQGYTF	TGTGCCAGCAGCTTAAGGGGGCAGGGCTACACCTTC
.	.	TRBV5-1	TRBJ1-5	CASSLGSPNQPQHF	TGCGCCAGCAGCTTGGGCAGTCCCAATCAGCCCCAGCATTTT
TRBD1	.	TRBV18	TRBJ1-1	CASGPSGTAYQAFF	TGTGCCAGCGGGCCTTCCGGGACAGCCTACCAAGCTTTCTTT
.	.	TRBV9	TRBJ2-1	CASSVSRDNEQFF	TGTGCCAGCAGCGTATCCAGGGACAATGAGCAGTTCTTC
TRBD1	.	TRBV9	TRBJ2-7	CASSAPGTVGVGEQYF	TGTGCCAGCAGCGCCCCTGGGACAGTCGGGGTGGGGGAGCAGTACTTC
TRBD2	.	TRBV29-1	TRBJ2-3	CSVEEGTSGTSTDTQYF	TGCAGCGTTGAAGAGGGGACTAGCGGCACTAGCACAGATACGCAGTATTTT
.	.	TRBV12-3/TRBV12-4	TRBJ2-3	CASSLSRSDTQYF	TGTGCCAGCAGTTTGAGCCGTTCAGATACGCAGTATTTT
TRBD2	.	TRBV18	TRBJ2-6	CASSLSGGSGANVLTF	TGTGCCAGCTCACTTTCGGGGGGCTCTGGGGCCAACGTCCTGACTTTC
.	.	TRBV19	TRBJ1-6	CASSFQDWGRSPLHF	TGTGCCAGTAGTTTTCAGGACTGGGGTCGGTCACCCCTCCACTTT
.	many	TRBV19	TRBJ1-3	CASSRPGVTGNTIYF	TGTGCCAGTAGCCGGCCAGGGGTAACTGGAAACACCATATATTTT
.	.	TRBV7-2	TRBJ2-7	CASSLDGDTYEQYF	TGTGCCAGCAGCTTAGATGGGGACACCTACGAGCAGTACTTC
.	.	TRBV5-6	TRBJ1-3	CASSLEYTGNTIYF	TGTGCCAGCAGCTTGGAGTACACGGGAAACACCATATATTTT
TRBD1	.	TRBV27	TRBJ1-2	CASSSGQGSGGYTF	TGTGCCAGCAGTAGCGGACAGGGGAGTGGGGGCTACACCTTC
.	.	TRBV28	TRBJ2-7	CASSSTFYEQYF	TGTGCCAGCAGTTCGACATTCTACGAGCAGTACTTC
.	.	TRBV7-3	TRBJ2-1	CASSPDFSYNEQFF	TGTGCCAGCAGCCCGGACTTCTCCTACAATGAGCAGTTCTTC
.	once	TRBV5-4	TRBJ1-2	CASTLTGNGYTF	TGTGCCAGCACCTTGACAGGAAACGGCTACACCTTC
TRBD1	.	TRBV15	TRBJ2-7	CATSARQGDTNEQYF	TGTGCCACCAGCGCCCGACAGGGGGATACAAACGAGCAGTACTTC
.	.	TRBV19	TRBJ2-2	CASTQRSGLDTGELFF	TGTGCCAGTACCCAGCGATCGGGTCTGGACACCGGGGAGCTGTTTTTT
TRBD2	.	TRBV6-2/TRBV6-3	TRBJ2-1	CASSYSILAAHNEQFF	TGTGCCAGCAGTTACTCGATACTAGCGGCCCACAATGAGCAGTTCTTC
.	.	TRBV24-1	TRBJ2-3	CATSEVGQGRTDTQYF	TGTGCCACCAGTGAAGTTGGGCAGGGTAGAACAGATACGCAGTATTTT
TRBD2	once	TRBV24-1	TRBJ2-3	CATSDQNGLAGVDTQYF	TGTGCCACCAGTGACCAAAACGGACTAGCGGGGGTAGATACGCAGTATTTT
.	.	TRBV14	TRBJ2-7	CASSQDRITAATYEQYF	TGTGCCAGCAGCCAAGATAGAATTACGGCGGCGACCTACGAGCAGTACTTC
.	.	TRBV7-3	TRBJ1-1	CASSQAGVVTEAFF	TGTGCCAGCAGCCAGGCGGGGGTAGTCACTGAAGCTTTCTTT
.	.	TRBV7-8	TRBJ1-4	CASSFRATNEKLFF	TGTGCCAGCAGCTTTCGGGCAACTAATGAAAAACTGTTTTTT
.	.	TRBV9	TRBJ1-2	CASSVGAGNGYTF	TGTGCCAGCAGCGTAGGAGCAGGGAATGGCTACACCTTC
TRBD2	once	TRBV11-2	TRBJ2-1	CASSSGASGSNSYNEQFF	TGTGCCAGCAGCTCGGGTGCTAGCGGGAGTAACTCCTACAATGAGCAGTTCTTC
TRBD1	.	TRBV27	TRBJ2-7	CASRKSPGRGLHEQYF	TGTGCCAGCCGAAAATCCCCGGGCAGGGGGCTCCACGAGCAGTACTTC
.	.	TRBV12-3/TRBV12-4	TRBJ1-6	CASSQNQDSPLHF	TGTGCCAGCAGTCAAAACCAGGATTCACCCCTCCACTTT
TRBD1	.	TRBV7-2	TRBJ1-2	CASSLRGTGATYGYTF	TGTGCCAGCAGCTTAAGGGGGACAGGCGCTACCTATGGCTACACCTTC
TRBD2	few	TRBV29-1	TRBJ2-7	CSVRGGTFYEQYF	TGCAGCGTTCGCGGGGGGACTTTCTACGAGCAGTACTTC
.	.	TRBV2	TRBJ1-4	CASSNRAPNEKLFF	TGTGCCAGCAGTAACAGAGCCCCTAATGAAAAACTGTTTTTT
.	.	TRBV20-1	TRBJ2-2	CSASRAGDTGELFF	TGCAGTGCTAGTCGAGCAGGGGACACCGGGGAGCTGTTTTTT
.	.	TRBV6-1	TRBJ1-3	CASSELHFATQGGNTIYF	TGTGCCAGCAGTGAATTGCATTTTGCTACTCAGGGCGGAAACACCATATATTTT
.	.	TRBV3-1/TRBV3-2	TRBJ2-5	CASSQVSRETQYF	TGTGCCAGCAGCCAAGTCTCTCGAGAGACCCAGTACTTC